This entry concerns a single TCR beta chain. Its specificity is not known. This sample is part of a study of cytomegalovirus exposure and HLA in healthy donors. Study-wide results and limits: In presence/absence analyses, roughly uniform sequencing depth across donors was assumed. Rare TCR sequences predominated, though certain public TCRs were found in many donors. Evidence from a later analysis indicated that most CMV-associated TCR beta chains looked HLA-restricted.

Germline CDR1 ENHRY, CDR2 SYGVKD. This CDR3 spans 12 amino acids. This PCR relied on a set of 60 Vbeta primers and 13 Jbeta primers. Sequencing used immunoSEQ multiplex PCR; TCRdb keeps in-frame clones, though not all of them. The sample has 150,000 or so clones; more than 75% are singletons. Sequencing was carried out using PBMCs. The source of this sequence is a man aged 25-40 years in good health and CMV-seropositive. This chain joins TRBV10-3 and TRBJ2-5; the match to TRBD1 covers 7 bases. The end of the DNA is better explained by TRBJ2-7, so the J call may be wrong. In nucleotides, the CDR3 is TGTGCCACCGGGGACAGAGACTACGAGCAGTACTTC. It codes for CATGDRDYEQYF.